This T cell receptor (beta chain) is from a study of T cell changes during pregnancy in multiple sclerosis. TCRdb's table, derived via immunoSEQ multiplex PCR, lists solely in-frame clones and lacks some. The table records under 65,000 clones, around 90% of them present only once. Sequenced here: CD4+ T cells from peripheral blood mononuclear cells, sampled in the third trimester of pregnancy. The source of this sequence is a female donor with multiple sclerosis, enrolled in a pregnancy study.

Written as DNA, the CDR3 is TGCGCCAGCAGCAACGGACAGGAGGTTTACGAGCAGTACTTC. Its protein product is CASSNGQEVYEQYF. This chain uses TRBV5-1 with TRBJ2-7; 7 bases fit TRBD1. Germline-derived CDR1 and CDR2 are SGHRS and YFSETQ. V lost 4 bases to trimming and J lost 4 bases; unmatched junction nucleotides: 8. The length of the CDR3 is 14 residues.